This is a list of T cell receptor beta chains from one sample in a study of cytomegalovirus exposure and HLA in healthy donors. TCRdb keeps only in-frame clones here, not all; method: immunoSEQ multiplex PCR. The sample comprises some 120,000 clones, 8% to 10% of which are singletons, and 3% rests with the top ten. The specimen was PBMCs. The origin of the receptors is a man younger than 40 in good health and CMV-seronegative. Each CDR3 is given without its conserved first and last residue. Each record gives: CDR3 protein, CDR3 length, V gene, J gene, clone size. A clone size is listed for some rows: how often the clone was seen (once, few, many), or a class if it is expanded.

CDR3 protein: ASSEPGTYEQY
CDR3 length: 11
V gene: TRBV25-1
J gene: TRBJ2-7
clone size: few

CDR3 protein: ASSVRGFGNQPQH
CDR3 length: 13
V gene: TRBV19
J gene: TRBJ1-5
clone size: NA

CDR3 protein: AWSPGGRNEQF
CDR3 length: 11
V gene: TRBV30
J gene: NA
clone size: NA

CDR3 protein: ASGLAGTGQPQH
CDR3 length: 12
V gene: TRBV12-5
J gene: TRBJ1-5
clone size: NA

CDR3 protein: AWSRVRGVYEQY
CDR3 length: 12
V gene: TRBV30
J gene: NA
clone size: NA

CDR3 protein: ASKESRAAYNEQF
CDR3 length: 13
V gene: TRBV2
J gene: TRBJ2-1
clone size: few

CDR3 protein: ASIRDSYEQY
CDR3 length: 10
V gene: TRBV2
J gene: TRBJ2-7
clone size: NA

CDR3 protein: ASSILEGRSNQPQH
CDR3 length: 14
V gene: TRBV19
J gene: TRBJ1-5
clone size: NA

CDR3 protein: ASSQTSGERYEQY
CDR3 length: 13
V gene: TRBV6-5
J gene: NA
clone size: few

CDR3 protein: ASSSRDRARANVLT
CDR3 length: 14
V gene: TRBV7-3
J gene: TRBJ2-6
clone size: few

CDR3 protein: ASSVGGKGQPQH
CDR3 length: 12
V gene: TRBV9
J gene: TRBJ1-5
clone size: NA

CDR3 protein: ASQKEPGIPETQY
CDR3 length: 13
V gene: TRBV27
J gene: TRBJ2-5
clone size: few

CDR3 protein: ATSSVQGRGQETQY
CDR3 length: 14
V gene: TRBV15
J gene: TRBJ2-5
clone size: few

CDR3 protein: ASSSRGHSTTDTQY
CDR3 length: 14
V gene: TRBV9
J gene: TRBJ2-3
clone size: NA

CDR3 protein: ASSNISTGVNTEAF
CDR3 length: 14
V gene: TRBV4-1
J gene: TRBJ1-1
clone size: NA

CDR3 protein: ASSFQGAGGYT
CDR3 length: 11
V gene: TRBV27
J gene: TRBJ1-2
clone size: NA

CDR3 protein: ASEGQPSYGYT
CDR3 length: 11
V gene: TRBV19
J gene: TRBJ1-2
clone size: few

CDR3 protein: ASSFGRGGNQPQH
CDR3 length: 13
V gene: TRBV27
J gene: TRBJ1-5
clone size: few

CDR3 protein: AILAGEDTGELF
CDR3 length: 12
V gene: TRBV2
J gene: TRBJ2-2
clone size: NA

CDR3 protein: ASSLVPSDEQF
CDR3 length: 11
V gene: TRBV7-2
J gene: TRBJ2-1
clone size: NA

CDR3 protein: ASSYSNSQETQY
CDR3 length: 12
V gene: TRBV6-5
J gene: TRBJ2-5
clone size: few

CDR3 protein: ASSQALPYEQY
CDR3 length: 11
V gene: TRBV4-1
J gene: TRBJ2-7
clone size: few

CDR3 protein: ASSFYNSGANVLT
CDR3 length: 13
V gene: TRBV7-2
J gene: TRBJ2-6
clone size: few

CDR3 protein: ASSLEGLTGFYNEQF
CDR3 length: 15
V gene: TRBV7-9
J gene: TRBJ2-1
clone size: NA

CDR3 protein: ASSTQSTGSGDTQY
CDR3 length: 14
V gene: TRBV7-2
J gene: TRBJ2-3
clone size: few

CDR3 protein: ASSFGGAGNEQF
CDR3 length: 12
V gene: TRBV5-4
J gene: TRBJ2-1
clone size: NA

CDR3 protein: ASSWGLAGAGTY
CDR3 length: 12
V gene: TRBV5-5
J gene: TRBJ2-3
clone size: NA

CDR3 protein: ASSLAGGSGNTIY
CDR3 length: 13
V gene: TRBV5-6
J gene: TRBJ1-3
clone size: few

CDR3 protein: ASSLRQGGNQPQH
CDR3 length: 13
V gene: TRBV7-2
J gene: TRBJ1-5
clone size: NA

CDR3 protein: ASSYTGRNTEAF
CDR3 length: 12
V gene: TRBV6-5
J gene: TRBJ1-1
clone size: few

CDR3 protein: ASSLGLAVTNTGELF
CDR3 length: 15
V gene: TRBV4-1
J gene: TRBJ2-2
clone size: NA

CDR3 protein: ASSTPKGRGVGEQY
CDR3 length: 14
V gene: TRBV5-4
J gene: TRBJ2-7
clone size: few

CDR3 protein: SVALGGEAF
CDR3 length: 9
V gene: TRBV29-1
J gene: TRBJ1-1
clone size: NA

CDR3 protein: ASSQTPNEQY
CDR3 length: 10
V gene: TRBV7-9
J gene: TRBJ2-7
clone size: NA

CDR3 protein: ASSLEGQNPQLPSGNTIY
CDR3 length: 18
V gene: TRBV5-1
J gene: TRBJ1-3
clone size: few

CDR3 protein: SVEDQGGLLETQY
CDR3 length: 13
V gene: TRBV29-1
J gene: TRBJ2-5
clone size: few

CDR3 protein: ASSLESGTYNEQF
CDR3 length: 13
V gene: TRBV5-1
J gene: TRBJ2-1
clone size: NA

CDR3 protein: ASSQVVEPVPYEQY
CDR3 length: 14
V gene: TRBV4-1
J gene: TRBJ2-7
clone size: NA

CDR3 protein: ASSLQGTDTQY
CDR3 length: 11
V gene: TRBV14
J gene: TRBJ2-3
clone size: NA